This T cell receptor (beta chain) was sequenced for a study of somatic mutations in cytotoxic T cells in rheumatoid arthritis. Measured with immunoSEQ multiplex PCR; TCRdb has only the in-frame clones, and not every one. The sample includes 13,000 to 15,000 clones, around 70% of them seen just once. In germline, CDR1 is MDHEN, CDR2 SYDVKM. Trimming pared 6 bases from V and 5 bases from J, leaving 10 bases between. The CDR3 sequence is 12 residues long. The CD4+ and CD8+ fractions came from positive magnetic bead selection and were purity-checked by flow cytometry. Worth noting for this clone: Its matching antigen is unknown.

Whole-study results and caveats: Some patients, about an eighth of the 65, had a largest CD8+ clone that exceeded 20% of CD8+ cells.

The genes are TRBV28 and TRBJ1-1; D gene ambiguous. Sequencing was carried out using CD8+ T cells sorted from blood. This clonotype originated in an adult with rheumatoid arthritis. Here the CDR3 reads CASRSQWTEAFF. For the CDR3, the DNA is TGTGCCAGCAGGTCGCAGTGGACTGAAGCTTTCTTT.